This T cell receptor (beta chain) was observed in a study of OX40 agonist ivuxolimab in advanced cancers. Study-wide context: Patients got intravenous ivuxolimab at 0.01 to 10 mg/kg every 2 weeks. From 23 to 79 years was the age range, with a mean of approximately 58 years, and approximately 80% were male.

This table comes from immunoSEQ multiplex PCR, and its TCRdb copy is limited to in-frame clones, with some not included. This sample yields 84,000 or so clones, of which more than 80% are seen a single time; roughly 2.5% belongs to the top ten. The CDR3 runs to 15 residues. Trimming stripped 2 bases from V and 2 bases from J, with 13 bases between. CDR1 is SGHKS, CDR2 YYEKEE, per germline (reference sequence). To note about this clone: What it binds is unknown.

The study, taken as a whole, reports: At 0.1 to 3.0 mg/kg and by week 6, CD4+ and CD8+ T cells in the blood had expanded clonally. Researchers report that CD8+ T cells had, on average, more expanded clones than CD4+.

The sequence was obtained from an adult with an advanced solid tumor such as melanoma, head and neck, liver or kidney cancer. Source: CD4+ or CD8+ T cells sorted from blood, taken in a trial of the OX40 agonist ivuxolimab. This chain joins TRBV5-5 and TRBJ1-1; unclear D gene. CDR3 amino acids: CASSLGSDRNTEAFF. In DNA, the CDR3 is TGTGCCAGCAGCTTAGGTAGTGACCGAAACACTGAAGCTTTCTTT.